The clone carrying this T cell receptor beta chain was detected a few times. Per the authors' pipeline: Amplification from reference gene primers served as the basis for estimated nucleated cell counts. Profiling relied on immunoSEQ multiplex PCR, and the TCRdb table lists in-frame clones only, not all of them. The D gene and trimming were derived from the DNA, and the V and J assignments and clone size from that table. The table lists about 290,000 clones, roughly 80% of them singletons. Germline values: CDR1 SGHTA, CDR2 FQGNSA. V gave up 1 base and J gave up 8 bases, with 11 bases separating them. This CDR3 region has 14 residues. This specimen belongs to a study of blood T cell repertoires in COVID-19. The overall study: The origin of the acute and convalescent COVID-19 samples was the United States, Italy and Spain. The analysed material was cDNA or gDNA that came from T cells, B-cell-depleted T cells, or PBMCs.

Material: peripheral blood. The chain employs TRBV7-2 and TRBJ1-4; D not certain. This sequence originates from a woman aged 45-59 years with active or convalescent COVID-19. Written as DNA, the CDR3 is TGTGCCAGCAGCTTAGATCGCGGGAAAGAAAAACTGTTTTTT. Its translation: CASSLDRGKEKLFF.